This TCR beta chain stems from a study of T cell responses to AZD1222 COVID-19 vaccine (dated by TCRdb to about 2021). As for the study more broadly: AZD1222 recipients with second doses at about 4 weeks or about 12 weeks were pooled, because spike-specific TCR depth and breadth did not differ between schedules. TCR sequencing was performed for 230 to 250 trial participants, of whom about 200 were given two doses of AZD1222 and around 25 were given two doses of MenACWY control vaccine. Enrollment into the trials was organized by age into subgroups of 18-55, 56-69 and 70-plus years, and those subgroups contained about 160, 30 and 59 TCR-sequenced participants, respectively. The study at large found these results: In the small 56-69-year group, the increase in depth fell short of significance, most likely because of low power. Conclusions about previously exposed vaccinees are limited because only six or seven AZD1222 recipients were SARS-CoV-2 seropositive at baseline. The whole spike protein was spanned by vaccine-associated CD4 TCRs, and dominant responses were seen in regions 160-218 and 743-854. Spike-specific TCR breadth and depth rose significantly after two AZD1222 doses compared with day 0 and with MenACWY recipients. Because no samples from the day 14 peak response were available, repertoires could be characterized only after the peak T cell response. Epitopes outside the regions mutated in the B.1.351 and B.1.1.7 variants were reportedly recognized by nearly half of the unique spike-specific TCRs. Most participants were white British and females outnumbered males, and the authors suggested that clonal diversity may have been underestimated.

The CDR3 regions of human TCRbeta chains were analyzed by immunosequencing. From the authors' description of their analysis: Repertoire TCRs were matched against a reference library of SARS-CoV-2-specific TCRs generated with the MIRA antigen-specificity platform. Breadth was defined as the fraction of unique TCRs that were SARS-CoV-2-associated, and depth was defined as the fraction of total T cells that were SARS-CoV-2-associated. Using the MIRA data, each spike-specific TCR was mapped to the spike region that the TCR reacts to and placed in a CD4 or CD8 class. Log10-transformed breadth and depth values were compared by one-way ANOVA with Sidak's multiple comparisons tests. Not all clones reach the TCRdb copy of this immuneACCESS table, which keeps in-frame sequences only. Checked studies attribute under half of the gap to unresolved V genes and leave the rest unexplained. Clonal size and the V and J genes are those of that table, whereas D and trimming came from the DNA. Here the sample has about 96,000 clones; 89% occur a single time. The top ten constitute around 1.6% of the sample.

Per the publication, the time point label means: baseline before first vaccination. Vaccinee samples came from UK trials COV001 and COV002, including a single-blind randomized controlled phase 2/3 trial of AZD1222 (ChAdOx1 nCoV-19) in healthy adults. For TCRbeta chain sequencing, PBMC samples from trial participants were taken at day 0 and at day 28 after the second dose. Remarks on this clone: The antigen it binds to is not known. No much larger clonotype is one base removed from it; base qualities were not supplied.

V drops 1 base and J drops 2 bases, leaving 5 bases in between. The CDR3 spans 14 residues, from the cysteine through the phenylalanine. Kept here is only the CDR3 DNA, which spans 42 bases and is read in frame from base 1. Based on the germline V gene, the CDR1 and CDR2 sequences are SNHLY and FYNNEI. This material consisted of peripheral blood, taken on day 0 of AZD1222 vaccination. Rearrangement joined TRBV2 to TRBJ2-2; the D segment cannot be called with confidence. The sequence was collected from an adult in good health. The DNA reads TGTGCCAGCAGTGAAGATCTCAACACCGGGGAGCTGTTTTTT. It translates to CASSEDLNTGELFF.